This T cell receptor beta chain is from a study of cytomegalovirus exposure and HLA in healthy donors. Trimming left V 5 bases short and J 0 bases short, with 5 bases between. Germline CDR1 SGHTA, CDR2 FQGNSA. The CDR3 totals 14 residues. Both 60 Vbeta primers and 13 Jbeta primers went into the PCR. Assay used: immunoSEQ multiplex PCR; TCRdb lists only in-frame clones, some missing. The sample includes about 130,000 clones, 70% seen only once; the top ten take 2.1%. The J gene is TRBJ2-6, the V gene TRBV7-2; D not certain. The source material was PBMCs. The source is an older woman in good health and CMV-seropositive. CDR3 loop: CASSRNSGANVLTF. The DNA of the CDR3 is TGTGCCAGCAGCCGTAACTCTGGGGCCAACGTCCTGACTTTC.